The 8 T cell receptor beta chains below come from one sample, sequenced in a study of post-analysis software for immune sequencing data. General study points: When patients were compared with controls, about five TRBV segments were more frequent, TRBV5-6, TRBV5-1 and TRBV20-1 among them.

Antigens of these TCRs are unknown. Sequencing libraries made from TCR beta cDNA carried unique molecular identifiers. Via MiXCR, TCRdb re-called the PCR reads, giving one row per CDR3 protein. The sample carries roughly 800,000 distinct CDR3 sequences, about 43% recorded once. The specimen was blood. All receptors derive from a girl between 5 and 17 years old with multiple sclerosis.

This clonotype was detected only a few times. The chain joins TRBV5-1 to TRBJ2-5; the D is unclear. Between the trimmed V and J ends, which lost 0 bases and 3 bases, there was a span of 9 bases. The CDR3 covers 14 residues. The germline V gene has CDR1 SGHRS and CDR2 YFSETQ. The CDR3 region is CASSLAVRKETQYF. DNA for the CDR3: TGCGCCAGCAGCTTGGCGGTCAGAAAAGAGACCCAGTACTTC.

The rearrangement links TRBV12-3 or TRBV12-4 to TRBJ1-2; D is possibly TRBD1 (6 bases). The CDR3 has 13 amino acids. V lost 6 bases and J lost 4, with 12 bases in between. The CDR3 loop is CASSPGGLYGYTF. Here the CDR3 DNA reads TGTGCCAGCAGCCCTGGGGGCCTCTATGGCTACACCTTC.

The chain joins TRBV29-1 to TRBJ1-1, with no clear D. With 0 bases removed from V and 8 bases from J, the gap between germline ends came to 10 bases. There are 12 residues in the CDR3. Germline V gene sequence: CDR1 SQVTM, CDR2 ANQGSEA. The CDR3 spells CSVEDLYREAFF. CDR3 DNA sequence: TGCAGCGTTGAAGATCTCTATAGGGAAGCTTTCTTT.

The chain joins TRBV3-1 to TRBJ2-1, with TRBD2 matching 8 bases. The V gene's germline CDR1 is LGHDT and CDR2 YNNKEL (reference sequence). V lost 1 base, J lost 6 bases, and 11 bases stayed unmatched. The CDR3 length is 17 residues. The DNA for the CDR3 is TGTGCCAGCAGCCAAGTTTTCCCGAGCGGGGGTCCCAATGAGCAGTTCTTC. Its protein product is CASSQVFPSGGPNEQFF.

In DNA, the CDR3 is TGTGCCAGCAGCTTAGTTGCGTTCTCCTACGAGCAGTACTTC. It is translated as CASSLVAFSYEQYF. The chain has TRBV7-2 and TRBJ2-7; D remains ambiguous. V lost 1 base, J lost 0 bases, and 7 bases lay in between. The CDR3 contains 14 residues. CDR1 SGHTA and CDR2 FQGNSA come from the germline V gene.

V gene TRBV19 combines with J gene TRBJ2-5; 9 bases map to TRBD1. Germline values: CDR1 LNHDA, CDR2 SQIVND (reference sequence). The V and J ends lost 3 bases and 3 bases, in that order; junction bases with no gene match: 2. There are 14 residues in the CDR3. The CDR3: CASSITGGEETQYF. The CDR3 DNA sequence: TGTGCCAGTAGTATCACAGGGGGCGAAGAGACCCAGTACTTC. The whole variable domain, remainder taken from reference TRBV19 and TRBJ2-5, is DGGITQSPKYLFRKEGQNVTLSCEQNLNHDAMYWYRQDPGQGLRLIYYSQIVNDFQKGDIAEGYSVSREKKESFPLTVTSAQKNPTAFYLCASSITGGEETQYFGPGTRLLVL.

CDR3 bases: TGCAGCGTTGATCACCAGGGGTACGGCTACACCTTC. Amino acids: CSVDHQGYGYTF. The chain recombines TRBV29-1 with TRBJ1-2; D possibly corresponds to TRBD1 (6 bases). The CDR3 extends over 12 amino acids. Trimming pared 3 bases from V and 8 bases from J, leaving 13 bases between. Germline CDR1 reads SQVTM; CDR2 reads ANQGSEA.

This clonotype was seen ten or more times. The CDR3 protein is CASSVGWDRGYGYTF. The CDR3 region has the DNA TGTGCCAGCAGCGTAGGATGGGACAGGGGCTATGGCTACACCTTC. V is TRBV9 and J is TRBJ1-2; 10 bases line up with TRBD1. The CDR3 runs 15 residues. The germline CDR1 and CDR2 sequences are SGDLS and YYNGEE. With 0 bases clipped from V and 4 bases from J, the junction kept 3 bases outside the gene matches.